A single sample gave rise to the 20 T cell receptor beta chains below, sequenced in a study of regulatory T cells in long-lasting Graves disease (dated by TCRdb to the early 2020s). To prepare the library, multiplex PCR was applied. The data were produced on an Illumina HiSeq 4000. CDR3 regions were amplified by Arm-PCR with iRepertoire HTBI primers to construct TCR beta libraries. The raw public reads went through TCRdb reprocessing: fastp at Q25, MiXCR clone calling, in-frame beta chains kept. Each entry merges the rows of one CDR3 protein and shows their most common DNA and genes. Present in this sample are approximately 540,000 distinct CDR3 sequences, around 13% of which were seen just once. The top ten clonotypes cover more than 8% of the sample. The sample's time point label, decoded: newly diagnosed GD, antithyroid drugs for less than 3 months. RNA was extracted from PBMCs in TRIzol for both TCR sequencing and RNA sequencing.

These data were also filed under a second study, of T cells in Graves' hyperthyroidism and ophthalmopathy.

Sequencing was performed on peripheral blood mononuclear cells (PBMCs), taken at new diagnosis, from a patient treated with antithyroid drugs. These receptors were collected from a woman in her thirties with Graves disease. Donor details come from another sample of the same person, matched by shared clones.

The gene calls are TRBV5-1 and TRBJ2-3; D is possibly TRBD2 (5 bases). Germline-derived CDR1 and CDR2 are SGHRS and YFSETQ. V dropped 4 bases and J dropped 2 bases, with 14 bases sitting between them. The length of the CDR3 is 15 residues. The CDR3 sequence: CASSLGGSVTDTQYF. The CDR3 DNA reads TGCGCCAGCAGCCTTGGAGGCTCTGTCACAGATACGCAGTATTTT.

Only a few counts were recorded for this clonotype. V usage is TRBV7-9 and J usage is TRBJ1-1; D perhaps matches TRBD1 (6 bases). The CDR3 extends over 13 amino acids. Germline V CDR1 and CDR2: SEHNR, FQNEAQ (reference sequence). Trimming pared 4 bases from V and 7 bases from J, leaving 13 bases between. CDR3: CASSSVGGSEAFF. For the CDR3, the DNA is TGTGCCAGCAGCTCGGTAGGGGGGAGTGAAGCTTTCTTT.

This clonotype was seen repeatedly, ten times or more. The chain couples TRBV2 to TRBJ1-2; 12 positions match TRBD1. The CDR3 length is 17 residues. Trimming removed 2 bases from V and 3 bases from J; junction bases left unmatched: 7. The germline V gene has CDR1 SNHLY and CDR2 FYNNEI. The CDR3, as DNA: TGTGCCAGCAGTGAATTCGGGACAGGGGGCAGTGACTATGGCTACACCTTC. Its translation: CASSEFGTGGSDYGYTF.

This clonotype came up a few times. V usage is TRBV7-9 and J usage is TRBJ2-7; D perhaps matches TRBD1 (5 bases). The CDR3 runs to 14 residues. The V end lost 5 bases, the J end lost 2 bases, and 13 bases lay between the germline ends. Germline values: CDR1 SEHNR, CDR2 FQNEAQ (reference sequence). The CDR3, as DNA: TGTGCCAGCAGCCCCAGGCGACAGCCCTACGAGCAGTACTTC. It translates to CASSPRRQPYEQYF.

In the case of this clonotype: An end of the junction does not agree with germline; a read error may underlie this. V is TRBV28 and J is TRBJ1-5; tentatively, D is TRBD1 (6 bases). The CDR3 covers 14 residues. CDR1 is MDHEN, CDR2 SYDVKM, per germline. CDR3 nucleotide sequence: TGTGCCAGCAGTCTATGGGACATCAATCAGCCCCAGCATTTT. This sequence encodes CASSLWDINQPQHF.

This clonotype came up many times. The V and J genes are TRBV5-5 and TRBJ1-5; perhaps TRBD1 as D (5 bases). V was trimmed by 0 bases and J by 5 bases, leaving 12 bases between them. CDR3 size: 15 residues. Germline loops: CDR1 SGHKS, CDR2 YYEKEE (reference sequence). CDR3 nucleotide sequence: TGTGCCAGCAGCTTGGATAGGGACGATTATCAGCCCCAGCATTTT. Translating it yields CASSLDRDDYQPQHF.

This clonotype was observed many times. For the CDR3, the DNA is TGCGCCAGCAGCTTGGAGGGAGGGAGCAATCAGCCCCAGCATTTT. Translated: CASSLEGGSNQPQHF. The genes are TRBV5-1 and TRBJ1-5; D unresolved. This CDR3 has 15 amino acids. V lost 0 bases and J 1 base, leaving 8 bases between the germline ends. The germline V gene has CDR1 SGHRS and CDR2 YFSETQ. Using reference TRBV5-1 and TRBJ1-5 for the parts outside the CDR3, the full variable domain is KAGVTQTPRYLIKTRGQQVTLSCSPISGHRSVSWYQQTPGQGLQFLFEYFSETQRNKGNFPGRFSGRQFSNSRSEMNVSTLELGDSALYLCASSLEGGSNQPQHFGDGTRLSIL.

CDR3 region: CASRWNPGAGELFF. The DNA of the CDR3 is TGCGCCAGCCGGTGGAATCCCGGGGCCGGGGAGCTGTTTTTT. The chain joins TRBV5-1 to TRBJ2-2, with D possibly being TRBD2 (5 bases). Germline V gene lookup returns CDR1 SGHRS and CDR2 YFSETQ. V gave up 7 bases and J gave up 6 bases, with 16 bases separating them. The CDR3 is 14 residues long.

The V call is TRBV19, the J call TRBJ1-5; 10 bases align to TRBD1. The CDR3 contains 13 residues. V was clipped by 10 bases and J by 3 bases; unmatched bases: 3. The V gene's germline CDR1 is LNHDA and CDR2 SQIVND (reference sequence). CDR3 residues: CAIGQGVNQPQHF. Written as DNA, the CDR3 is TGTGCCATAGGACAGGGGGTCAATCAGCCCCAGCATTTT.

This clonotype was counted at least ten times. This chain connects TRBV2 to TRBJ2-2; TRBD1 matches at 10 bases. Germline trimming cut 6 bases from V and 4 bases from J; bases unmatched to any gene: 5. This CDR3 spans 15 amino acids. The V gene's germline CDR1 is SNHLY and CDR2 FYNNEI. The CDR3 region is CASSRTGGGTGELFF. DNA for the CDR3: TGTGCCAGCAGCCGGACAGGGGGAGGCACCGGGGAGCTGTTTTTT.

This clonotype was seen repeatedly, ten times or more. The DNA of the CDR3 is TGTGCCAGCAGTGAAGCGGAGAGGGGGCTCCTGTTCTTC. Translation: CASSEAERGLLFF. The V gene is TRBV2, the J gene TRBJ2-1; TRBD1 agrees at 7 bases. The CDR3 is 13 residues long. The junction had 8 bases not matched to a gene; V was cut back by 0 bases and J by 15 bases. The germline CDR1 and CDR2 sequences are SNHLY and FYNNEI.

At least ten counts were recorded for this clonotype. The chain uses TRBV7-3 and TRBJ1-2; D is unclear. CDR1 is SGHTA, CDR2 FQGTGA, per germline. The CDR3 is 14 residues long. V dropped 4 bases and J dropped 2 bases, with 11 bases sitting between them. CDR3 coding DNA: TGTGCCAGCAGCTCCCCGGGGAAGAACTATGGCTACACCTTC. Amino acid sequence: CASSSPGKNYGYTF.

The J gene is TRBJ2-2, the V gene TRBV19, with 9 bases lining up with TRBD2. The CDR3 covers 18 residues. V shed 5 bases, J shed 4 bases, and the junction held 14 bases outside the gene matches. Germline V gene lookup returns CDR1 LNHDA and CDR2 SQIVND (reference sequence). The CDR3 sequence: CASSSLLTASGTTGELFF. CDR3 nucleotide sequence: TGTGCCAGTAGTTCCCTCTTGACGGCTAGCGGGACCACCGGGGAGCTGTTTTTT. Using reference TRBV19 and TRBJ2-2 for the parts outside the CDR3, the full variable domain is DGGITQSPKYLFRKEGQNVTLSCEQNLNHDAMYWYRQDPGQGLRLIYYSQIVNDFQKGDIAEGYSVSREKKESFPLTVTSAQKNPTAFYLCASSSLLTASGTTGELFFGEGSRLTVL.

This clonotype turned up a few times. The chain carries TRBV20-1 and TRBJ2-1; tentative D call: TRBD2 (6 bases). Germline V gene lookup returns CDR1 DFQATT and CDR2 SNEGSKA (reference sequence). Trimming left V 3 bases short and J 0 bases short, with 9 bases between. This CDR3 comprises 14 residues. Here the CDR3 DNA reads TGCAGTGCTAGTCTAGCGAACTCCTACAATGAGCAGTTCTTC. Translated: CSASLANSYNEQFF.

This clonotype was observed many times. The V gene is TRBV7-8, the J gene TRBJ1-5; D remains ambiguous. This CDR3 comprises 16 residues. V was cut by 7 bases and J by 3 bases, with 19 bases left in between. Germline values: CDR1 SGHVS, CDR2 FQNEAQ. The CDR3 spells CASTRYNAGNNQPQHF. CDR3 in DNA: TGTGCCAGCACTCGATACAACGCGGGGAACAATCAGCCCCAGCATTTT.

Here the CDR3 reads CASSLTDSYNEQFF. CDR3 DNA sequence: TGTGCCAGCAGCTTAACCGACTCTTACAATGAGCAGTTCTTC. J is TRBJ2-1 and V is TRBV7-9; D call uncertain. Germline V CDR1 and CDR2: SEHNR, FQNEAQ (reference sequence). Trimming stripped 2 bases from V and 4 bases from J, with 9 bases between. This CDR3 is built from 14 residues. Complete variable domain (other parts from reference TRBV7-9 and TRBJ2-1): DTGVSQNPRHKITKRGQNVTFRCDPISEHNRLYWYRQTLGQGPEFLTYFQNEAQLEKSRLLSDRFSAERPKGSFSTLEIQRTEQGDSAMYLCASSLTDSYNEQFFGPGTRLTVL.

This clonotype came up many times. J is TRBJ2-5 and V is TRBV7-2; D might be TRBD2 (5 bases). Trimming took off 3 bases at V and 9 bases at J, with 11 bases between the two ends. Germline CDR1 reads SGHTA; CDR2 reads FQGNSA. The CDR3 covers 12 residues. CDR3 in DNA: TGTGCCAGCAGCTTCCCCCGGCGGGCCCAGTACTTC. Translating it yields CASSFPRRAQYF.

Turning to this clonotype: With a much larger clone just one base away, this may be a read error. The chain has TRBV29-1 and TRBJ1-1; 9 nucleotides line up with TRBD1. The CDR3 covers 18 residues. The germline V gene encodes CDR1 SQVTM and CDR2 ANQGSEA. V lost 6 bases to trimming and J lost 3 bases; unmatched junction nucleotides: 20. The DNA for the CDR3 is TGCAGCGTCGCTACCCTACGCCCAGGGACAGGGATGGACACTGAAGCTTTCTTT. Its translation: CSVATLRPGTGMDTEAFF. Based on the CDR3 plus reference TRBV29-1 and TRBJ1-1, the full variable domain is SAVISQKPSRDICQRGTSLTIQCQVDSQVTMMFWYRQQPGQSLTLIATANQGSEATYESGFVIDKFPISRPNLTFSTLTVSNMSPEDSSIYLCSVATLRPGTGMDTEAFFGQGTRLTVV.

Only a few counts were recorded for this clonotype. Here the CDR3 reads CASSPPGLAESGEQYF. The CDR3 nucleotides read TGTGCCAGCAGTCCGCCGGGACTAGCAGAAAGCGGCGAGCAGTACTTC. This rearrangement joins TRBV28 to TRBJ2-7, with 9 bases matching TRBD2. The J segment lost 6 bases and the V segment lost 5 bases, leaving 14 bases of the junction unmatched. The germline CDR1 and CDR2 sequences are MDHEN and SYDVKM. The CDR3 is made up of 16 amino acids.

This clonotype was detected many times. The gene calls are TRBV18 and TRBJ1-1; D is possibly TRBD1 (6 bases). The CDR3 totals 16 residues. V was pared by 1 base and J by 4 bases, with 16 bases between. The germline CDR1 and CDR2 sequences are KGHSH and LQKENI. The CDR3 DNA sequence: TGTGCCAGCTCACCACTCTCGTGGGGGCGGAGCACTGAAGCTTTCTTT. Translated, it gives CASSPLSWGRSTEAFF.